This paragraph covers one TCR beta chain sequence. The data originate from a study of CD8 T cells in Susac syndrome. The RNA input was about 0.5 to 1 ug, and it was reverse transcribed with random hexamers. TCRdb re-called the immunoSEQ multiplex PCR reads with MiXCR, one entry per CDR3 protein. The sample records some 130,000 distinct CDR3 sequences, roughly 89% being singletons. The sample consisted of CD8+ T cells from PBMCs. The sequence derives from a human donor with multiple sclerosis.

CDR3 bases: TGCAGCGTCCGACTAGCGGACTCCTACGAGCAGTACTTC. Amino acid sequence: CSVRLADSYEQYF. The chain is built from TRBV29-1 and TRBJ2-7; the match to TRBD2 covers 9 bases. The CDR3 contains 13 residues. V lost 6 bases and J lost 0; bases outside the gene matches: 3. Germline V gene lookup returns CDR1 SQVTM and CDR2 ANQGSEA.